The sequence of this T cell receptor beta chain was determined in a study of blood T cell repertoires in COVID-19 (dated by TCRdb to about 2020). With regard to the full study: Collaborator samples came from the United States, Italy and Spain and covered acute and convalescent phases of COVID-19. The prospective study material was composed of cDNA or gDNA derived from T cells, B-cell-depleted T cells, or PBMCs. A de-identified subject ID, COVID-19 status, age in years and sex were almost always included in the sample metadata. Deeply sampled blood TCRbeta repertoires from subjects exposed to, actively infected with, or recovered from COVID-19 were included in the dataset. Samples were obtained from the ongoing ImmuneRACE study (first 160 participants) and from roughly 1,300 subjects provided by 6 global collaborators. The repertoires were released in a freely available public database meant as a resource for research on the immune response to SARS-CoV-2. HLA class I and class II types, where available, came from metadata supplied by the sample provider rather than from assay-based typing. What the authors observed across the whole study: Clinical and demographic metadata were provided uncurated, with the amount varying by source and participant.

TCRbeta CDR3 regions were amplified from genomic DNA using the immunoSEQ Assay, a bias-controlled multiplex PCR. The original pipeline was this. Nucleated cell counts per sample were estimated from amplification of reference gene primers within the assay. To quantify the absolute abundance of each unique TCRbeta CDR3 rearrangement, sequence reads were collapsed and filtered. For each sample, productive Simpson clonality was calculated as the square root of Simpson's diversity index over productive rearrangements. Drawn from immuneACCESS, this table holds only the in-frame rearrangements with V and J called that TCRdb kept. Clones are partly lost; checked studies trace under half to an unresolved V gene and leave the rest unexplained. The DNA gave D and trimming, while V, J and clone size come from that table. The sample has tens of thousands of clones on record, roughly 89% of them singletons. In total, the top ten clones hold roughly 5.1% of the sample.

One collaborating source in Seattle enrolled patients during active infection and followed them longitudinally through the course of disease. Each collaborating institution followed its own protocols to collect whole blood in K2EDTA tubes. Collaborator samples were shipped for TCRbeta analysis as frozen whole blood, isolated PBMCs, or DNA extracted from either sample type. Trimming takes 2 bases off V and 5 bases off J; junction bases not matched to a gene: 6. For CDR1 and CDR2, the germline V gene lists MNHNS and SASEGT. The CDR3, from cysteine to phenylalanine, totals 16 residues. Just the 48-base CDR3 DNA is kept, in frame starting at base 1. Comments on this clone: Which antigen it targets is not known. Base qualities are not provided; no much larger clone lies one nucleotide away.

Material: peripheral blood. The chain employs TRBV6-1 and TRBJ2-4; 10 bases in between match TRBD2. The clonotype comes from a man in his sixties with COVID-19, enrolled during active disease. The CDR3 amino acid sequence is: CASSEFLAGDQNIQYF. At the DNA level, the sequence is TGTGCCAGCAGTGAATTTCTAGCGGGAGACCAAAACATTCAGTACTTC.